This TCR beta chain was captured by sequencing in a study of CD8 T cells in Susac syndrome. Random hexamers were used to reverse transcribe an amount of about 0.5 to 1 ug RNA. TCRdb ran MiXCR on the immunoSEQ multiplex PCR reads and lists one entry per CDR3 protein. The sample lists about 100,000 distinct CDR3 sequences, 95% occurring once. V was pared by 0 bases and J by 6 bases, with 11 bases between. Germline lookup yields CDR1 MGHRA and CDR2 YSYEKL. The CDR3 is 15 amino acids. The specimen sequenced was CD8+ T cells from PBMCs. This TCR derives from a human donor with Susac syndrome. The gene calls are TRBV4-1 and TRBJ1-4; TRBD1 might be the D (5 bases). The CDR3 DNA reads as TGCGCCAGCAGCCAAGAGGGTCAGGGATATGAAAAACTGTTTTTT. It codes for CASSQEGQGYEKLFF.